The 8 T cell receptor beta chains below were found in one sample sequenced in a study of breast tumors, draining lymph nodes, adjacent tissues. Samples came from axillary lymph nodes draining the breast cancer. Each CDR3 protein gets one entry after TCRdb re-called the multiplex PCR reads with MiXCR. The repertoire holds over 250,000 distinct CDR3 sequences, with under 35% as singletons. What was sequenced was axillary lymph node tissue. The source is a female donor with breast cancer. Some clones in this sample may be carry-over from other donors' samples.

This clonotype was recorded many times. This chain links TRBV19 with TRBJ2-1; maybe TRBD1 (6 bases). This CDR3 contains 13 residues. CDR1 is LNHDA and CDR2 is SQIVND in the germline V gene (reference sequence). Trimming took 4 bases from V and 7 from J, leaving 11 bases between them. CDR3 in DNA: TGTGCCAGTAGTACAGGGGTGGCAAATGAGCAGTTCTTC. Its protein product is CASSTGVANEQFF.

This clonotype appeared many times. An end of the junction does not agree with germline; a read error may underlie this. V usage is TRBV2 and J usage is TRBJ2-3; 10 nucleotides align to TRBD1. CDR3 length: 13 residues. Germline V gene data show CDR1 as SNHLY and CDR2 as FYNNEI. CDR3 region: CASSVRPGTGEIF. CDR3 sequence (DNA): TGTGCCAGCAGTGTTCGACCGGGGACAGGGGAAATTTTT.

This clonotype was counted at least ten times. The chain carries TRBV5-1 and TRBJ2-5, with 10 bases matching TRBD2. Germline lookup yields CDR1 SGHRS and CDR2 YFSETQ. The CDR3 covers 16 residues. Trimming took 0 bases from V and 2 from J; bases not matched to a gene: 4. The DNA for the CDR3 is TGCGCCAGCAGCTTGGAGCGGGAGGGCTATCAAGAGACCCAGTACTTC. This encodes CASSLEREGYQETQYF. The full variable domain, completed using reference TRBV5-1 and TRBJ2-5, is KAGVTQTPRYLIKTRGQQVTLSCSPISGHRSVSWYQQTPGQGLQFLFEYFSETQRNKGNFPGRFSGRQFSNSRSEMNVSTLELGDSALYLCASSLEREGYQETQYFGPGTRLLVL.

This clonotype was seen repeatedly, ten times or more. V and J are TRBV9 and TRBJ2-1; 8 positions agree with TRBD1. Germline trimming cut 1 base from V and 7 bases from J; bases unmatched to any gene: 7. Germline CDR1 is SGDLS and CDR2 is YYNGEE. The CDR3 spans 15 residues. The DNA of the CDR3 is TGTGCCAGCAGCGTACAGGGGGCGGTGGGTAATGAGCAGTTCTTC. This gives the protein CASSVQGAVGNEQFF.

For this clonotype: This clone may be a read error of a much larger clone one base away. This sequence joins TRBV7-9 and TRBJ2-5; D is possibly TRBD1 (7 bases). Germline CDR1 reads SEHNR; CDR2 reads FQNEAQ (reference sequence). CDR3 length: 15 residues. Here the CDR3 DNA reads TGTGCCAGCGGCTTGGGGGCAGGGGGGTCGGAGACCCAGTACTTC. Translation: CASGLGAGGSETQYF.

As for this clonotype: A much more abundant neighbour one base away suggests this may be a read error. This rearrangement joins TRBV20-1 to TRBJ1-3, with a tentative D call TRBD1 (5 bases). CDR3 length equals 15 residues. Trimming took 1 base from V and 2 from J, leaving 12 bases between them. CDR1 and CDR2 (germline): DFQATT, SNEGSKA (reference sequence). The CDR3 DNA follows: TGCAGTGCTAGAGCTGAGAGGGGAGCTGGAAACACCATATATTTT. Protein sequence: CSARAERGAGNTIYF.

This clonotype was picked up many times. The genes are TRBV6-1 and TRBJ1-2, with D tentatively TRBD1 (5 bases). The CDR3 is 13 amino acids. The ends were cut back, 1 base at V and 5 bases at J, with 8 bases in the middle. CDR1 and CDR2 (germline): MNHNS, SASEGT. The CDR3 DNA sequence: TGTGCCAGCAGTGAAGTCGGGACTTATGGCTACACCTTC. Translation gives CASSEVGTYGYTF.

On this clonotype: Its ends do not fully match the called genes, so a read error is possible. The chain carries TRBV6-5 and TRBJ1-2; possibly TRBD1 for D (6 bases). CDR1 MNHEY and CDR2 SVGAGI come from the germline V gene. The CDR3 contains 17 residues. CDR3 loop: CAGSRGAIPKANYGYTF. The CDR3 coding sequence is TGTGCCGGCAGCCGGGGGGCCATCCCAAAAGCTAACTATGGCTACACCTTC.